This T cell receptor beta chain came from a study of T cell responses to AZD1222 COVID-19 vaccine. Study observations and caveats: Recipients of AZD1222 seropositive at baseline numbered only 6 or 7. Dominant at 160-218 and 743-854, vaccine-associated CD4 TCRs also spanned spike. Clonal diversity may have been underestimated, and the donors were mostly white British, with more females than males.

Produced via immunoSEQ multiplex PCR; TCRdb's table is partial and in-frame only. Altogether 140,000 to 150,000 clones are present, 80% to 95% being singletons, with the ten largest covering around 1.7%. Germline CDR1 reads MNHEY; CDR2 reads SVGAGI. The CDR3 runs 14 residues. J was trimmed by 1 base and V by 8 bases; bases with no gene match: 6. Notes on this clone: What it recognizes is unknown.

The rearrangement links TRBV6-5 to TRBJ2-7, with 9 positions matching TRBD1. The material sequenced was peripheral blood, taken on day 0 of AZD1222 vaccination. The TCR sequence derives from an adult in good health. The CDR3 protein is CASYRDRVSYEQYF. The CDR3 bases are TGTGCCAGCTACCGGGACAGGGTATCCTACGAGCAGTACTTC.